The rows below give T cell receptor beta chains drawn from one sample of a study of HIV-infected patients and healthy controls. TCRdb called the 5' RACE reads again in MiXCR, with one record for every CDR3 protein. The sample consists of approximately 7,600 distinct CDR3 sequences, about a tenth of them appearing once. The material was blood, obtained before antiretroviral therapy. The receptors were sampled from an adult with HIV infection. The CDR3 runs from the conserved cysteine through the conserved F or W. The D gene is left open where the match is weak. Not every row has a clone size; where given, it reads once, few, many or a size class.

TRBJ1-1 | many | . | TRBV10-3 | CAISPRAGGEGTEAFF | TGTGCCATCAGTCCCAGAGCCGGGGGCGAGGGCACTGAAGCTTTCTTT
TRBJ2-1 | many | TRBD2 | TRBV20-1 | CSARTSGRDEQFF | TGCAGTGCCCGGACTAGCGGGAGGGATGAGCAGTTCTTC
TRBJ2-6 | many | . | TRBV4-1 | CASSQGLRAGANVLTF | TGCGCCAGCAGCCAAGGTTTACGGGCTGGGGCCAACGTCCTGACTTTC
TRBJ2-7 | many | . | TRBV7-2 | CASSLVRDGFYEQYF | TGTGCCAGCAGCTTAGTCCGAGACGGATTCTACGAGCAGTACTTC
TRBJ2-5 | medium-sized | . | TRBV29-1 | CSVGLGQEGKTQYF | TGCAGCGTTGGATTAGGGCAGGAGGGGAAGACCCAGTACTTC
TRBJ2-1 | medium-sized | TRBD1 | TRBV24-1 | CATSDLRPGQGRHEQFF | TGTGCCACCAGTGATTTGCGACCGGGACAGGGAAGGCATGAGCAGTTCTTC
TRBJ2-3 | many | . | TRBV28 | CASSLPTDTQYF | TGTGCCAGCAGCCTTCCCACAGATACGCAGTATTTT
TRBJ2-7 | . | . | TRBV5-6 | CASSLQAWENYEQYF | TGTGCCAGCAGCTTGCAGGCCTGGGAGAACTACGAGCAGTACTTC
TRBJ1-5 | . | . | TRBV6-1 | CASSDSKRGKRNQPQHF | TGTGCCAGCAGTGATTCAAAGAGGGGTAAACGCAATCAGCCCCAGCATTTT
TRBJ2-7 | many | . | TRBV6-5 | CASSYSGGSALSLYEQYF | TGTGCCAGCAGTTACTCCGGGGGTTCAGCGTTGTCGTTATACGAGCAGTACTTC
TRBJ2-7 | medium-sized | . | TRBV27 | CASARRRDTYEQYF | TGTGCCAGCGCTAGAAGGCGGGATACCTACGAGCAGTACTTC
TRBJ1-6 | many | . | TRBV10-3 | CAISEPTSLNNSPLHF | TGTGCCATCAGTGAGCCGACGTCGCTCAATAATTCACCCCTCCACTTT
TRBJ2-5 | medium-sized | . | TRBV18 | CASSPRDKTEKTKETQYF | TGTGCCAGCTCACCCCGGGACAAAACGGAGAAAACTAAAGAGACCCAGTACTTC
TRBJ1-5 | many | . | TRBV12-3/TRBV12-4 | CASSLLEGYNQPQHF | TGTGCCAGCAGTTTATTGGAGGGCTATAATCAGCCCCAGCATTTT
TRBJ1-1 | few | . | TRBV19 | CASSINRGWAFF | TGTGCCAGTAGTATAAATAGAGGGTGGGCTTTCTTT
TRBJ1-2 | many | . | TRBV10-3 | CAISDLDRINYGYTF | TGTGCCATCAGTGATCTCGACCGGATCAACTATGGCTACACCTTC
TRBJ2-3 | many | . | TRBV9 | CASSIRGGVADTQYF | TGTGCCAGTTCAATAAGGGGGGGGGTCGCAGATACGCAGTATTTT
TRBJ2-3 | many | . | TRBV29-1 | CSVESGAPDTQYF | TGCAGCGTTGAGTCAGGGGCACCAGATACGCAGTATTTT